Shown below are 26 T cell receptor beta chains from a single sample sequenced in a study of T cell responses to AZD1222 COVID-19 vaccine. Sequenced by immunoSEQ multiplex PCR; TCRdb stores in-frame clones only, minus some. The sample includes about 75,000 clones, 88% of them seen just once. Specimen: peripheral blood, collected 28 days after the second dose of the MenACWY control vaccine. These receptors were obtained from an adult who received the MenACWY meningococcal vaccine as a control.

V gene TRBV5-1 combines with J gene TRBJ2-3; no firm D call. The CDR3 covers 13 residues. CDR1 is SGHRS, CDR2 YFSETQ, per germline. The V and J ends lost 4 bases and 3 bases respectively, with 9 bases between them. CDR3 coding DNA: TGCGCCAGCAGCGCCGGGTTTACAGATACGCAGTATTTT. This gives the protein CASSAGFTDTQYF.

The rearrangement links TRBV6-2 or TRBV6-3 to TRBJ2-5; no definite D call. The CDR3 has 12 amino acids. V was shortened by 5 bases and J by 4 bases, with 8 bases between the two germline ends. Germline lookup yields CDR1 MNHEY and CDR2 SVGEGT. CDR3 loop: CASSLLGETQYF. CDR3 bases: TGTGCCAGCAGTCTCTTGGGAGAGACCCAGTACTTC.

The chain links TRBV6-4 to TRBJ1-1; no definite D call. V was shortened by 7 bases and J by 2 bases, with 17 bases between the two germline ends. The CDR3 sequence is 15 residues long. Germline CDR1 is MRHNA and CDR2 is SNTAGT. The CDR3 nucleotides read TGTGCCAGCAAACCAAGGCACGGAATTAACACTGAAGCTTTCTTT. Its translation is CASKPRHGINTEAFF.

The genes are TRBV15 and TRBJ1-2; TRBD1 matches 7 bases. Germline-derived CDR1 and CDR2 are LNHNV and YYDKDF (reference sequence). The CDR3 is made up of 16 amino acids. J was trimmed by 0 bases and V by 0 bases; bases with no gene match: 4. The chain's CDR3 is CATSRDRGVTNYGYTF. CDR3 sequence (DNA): TGTGCCACCAGCAGAGACAGGGGGGTAACTAACTATGGCTACACCTTC.

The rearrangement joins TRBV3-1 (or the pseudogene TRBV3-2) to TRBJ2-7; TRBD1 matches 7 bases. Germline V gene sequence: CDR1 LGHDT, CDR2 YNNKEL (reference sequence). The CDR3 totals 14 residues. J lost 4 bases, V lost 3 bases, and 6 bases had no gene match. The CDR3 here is CASSHSDRTYEQYF. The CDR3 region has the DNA TGTGCCAGCAGCCATTCGGACAGGACTTACGAGCAGTACTTC.

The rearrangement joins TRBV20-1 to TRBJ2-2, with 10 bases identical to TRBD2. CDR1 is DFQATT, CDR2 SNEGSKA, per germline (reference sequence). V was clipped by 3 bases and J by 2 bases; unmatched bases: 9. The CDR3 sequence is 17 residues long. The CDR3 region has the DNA TGCAGTGCTAGTCCCCTAGCGGGGGCCTCAAACACCGGGGAGCTGTTTTTT. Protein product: CSASPLAGASNTGELFF.

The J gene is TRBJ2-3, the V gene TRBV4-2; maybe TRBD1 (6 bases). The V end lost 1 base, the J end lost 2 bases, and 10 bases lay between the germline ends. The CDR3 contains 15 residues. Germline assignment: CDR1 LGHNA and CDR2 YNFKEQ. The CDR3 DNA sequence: TGTGCCAGCAGCCAAGGGGGGCCCAACACAGATACGCAGTATTTT. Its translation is CASSQGGPNTDTQYF.

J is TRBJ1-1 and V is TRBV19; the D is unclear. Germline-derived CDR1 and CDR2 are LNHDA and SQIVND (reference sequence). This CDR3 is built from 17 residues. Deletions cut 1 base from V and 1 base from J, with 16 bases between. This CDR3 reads CASSIVNIGQPNTEAFF. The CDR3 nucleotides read TGTGCCAGTAGTATAGTCAATATCGGTCAGCCGAACACTGAAGCTTTCTTT.

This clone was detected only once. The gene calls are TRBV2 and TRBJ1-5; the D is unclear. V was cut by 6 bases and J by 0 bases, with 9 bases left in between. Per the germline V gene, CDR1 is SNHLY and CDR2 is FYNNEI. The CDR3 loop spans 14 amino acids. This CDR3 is CASRWETSNQPQHF. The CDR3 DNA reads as TGTGCCAGCAGATGGGAGACTAGCAATCAGCCCCAGCATTTT.

The CDR3 loop is CASRPTGTVNTEAFF. CDR3 DNA sequence: TGCGCCAGCAGACCAACCGGGACAGTCAACACTGAAGCTTTCTTT. The chain links TRBV5-1 to TRBJ1-1; TRBD1 matches at 7 bases. CDR3 length: 15 amino acids. The junction had 9 bases not matched to a gene; V was cut back by 5 bases and J by 2 bases. Germline lookup yields CDR1 SGHRS and CDR2 YFSETQ.

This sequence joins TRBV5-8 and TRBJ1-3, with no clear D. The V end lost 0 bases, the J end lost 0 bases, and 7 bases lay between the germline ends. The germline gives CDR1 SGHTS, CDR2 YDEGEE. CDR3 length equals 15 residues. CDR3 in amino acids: CASSLVVNSGNTIYF. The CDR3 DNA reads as TGTGCCAGCAGCTTGGTAGTGAACTCTGGAAACACCATATATTTT.

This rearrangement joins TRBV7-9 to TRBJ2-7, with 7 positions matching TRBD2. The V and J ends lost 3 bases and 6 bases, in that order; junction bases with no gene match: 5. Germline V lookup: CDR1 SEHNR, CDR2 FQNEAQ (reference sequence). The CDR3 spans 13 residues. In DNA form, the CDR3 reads TGTGCCAGCAGCTTGGGCGGGAGCGGCGAGCAGTACTTC. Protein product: CASSLGGSGEQYF. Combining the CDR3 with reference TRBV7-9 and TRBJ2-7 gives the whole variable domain DTGVSQNPRHKITKRGQNVTFRCDPISEHNRLYWYRQTLGQGPEFLTYFQNEAQLEKSRLLSDRFSAERPKGSFSTLEIQRTEQGDSAMYLCASSLGGSGEQYFGPGTRLTVT.

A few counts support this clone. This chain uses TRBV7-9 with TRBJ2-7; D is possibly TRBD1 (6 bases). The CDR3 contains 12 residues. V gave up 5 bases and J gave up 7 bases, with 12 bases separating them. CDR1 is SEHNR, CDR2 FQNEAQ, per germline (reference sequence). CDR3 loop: CASSRQAGEQYF. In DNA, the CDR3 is TGTGCCAGCAGCCGACAGGCGGGTGAGCAGTACTTC.

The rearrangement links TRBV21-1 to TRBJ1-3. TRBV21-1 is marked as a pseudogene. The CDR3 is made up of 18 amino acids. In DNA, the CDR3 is TGTGCCAGCAGCAAAGGGGGGTGGGGCGTCCACTCTGGAAACACCATATATTTT. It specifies CASSKGGWGVHSGNTIYF.

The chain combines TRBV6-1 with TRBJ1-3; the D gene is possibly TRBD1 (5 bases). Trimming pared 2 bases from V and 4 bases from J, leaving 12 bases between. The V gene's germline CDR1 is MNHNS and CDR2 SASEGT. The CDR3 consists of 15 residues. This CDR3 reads CASSELGQSGNTIYF. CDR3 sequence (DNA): TGTGCCAGCAGTGAACTGGGGCAGTCCGGAAACACCATATATTTT.

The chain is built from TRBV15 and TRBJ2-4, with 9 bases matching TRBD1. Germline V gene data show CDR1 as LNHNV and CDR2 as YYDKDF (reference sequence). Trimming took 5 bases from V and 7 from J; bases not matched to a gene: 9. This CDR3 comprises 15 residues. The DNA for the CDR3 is TGTGCCACCAGCCGCGACAGGGGGTCAACGAACATTCAGTACTTC. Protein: CATSRDRGSTNIQYF.

In DNA, the CDR3 is TGTGCCAGCAGCTCCCCGTCGGGGGCCACAGAGACCCAGTACTTC. This sequence encodes CASSSPSGATETQYF. The rearrangement joins TRBV5-4 to TRBJ2-5; D possibly matches TRBD1 or TRBD2 (6 bases each). Trimming pared 3 bases from V and 4 bases from J, leaving 16 bases between. The CDR3 loop spans 15 amino acids. Per the germline V gene, CDR1 is SGHNT and CDR2 is YYREEE (reference sequence).

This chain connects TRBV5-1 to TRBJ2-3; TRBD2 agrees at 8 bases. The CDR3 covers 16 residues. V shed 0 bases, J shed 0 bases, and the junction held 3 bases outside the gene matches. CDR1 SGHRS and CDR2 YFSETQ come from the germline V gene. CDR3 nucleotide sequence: TGCGCCAGCAGCTTGGGGACTAGCCCTAGCACAGATACGCAGTATTTT. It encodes CASSLGTSPSTDTQYF. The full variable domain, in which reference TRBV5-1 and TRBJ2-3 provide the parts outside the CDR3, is KAGVTQTPRYLIKTRGQQVTLSCSPISGHRSVSWYQQTPGQGLQFLFEYFSETQRNKGNFPGRFSGRQFSNSRSEMNVSTLELGDSALYLCASSLGTSPSTDTQYFGPGTRLTVL.

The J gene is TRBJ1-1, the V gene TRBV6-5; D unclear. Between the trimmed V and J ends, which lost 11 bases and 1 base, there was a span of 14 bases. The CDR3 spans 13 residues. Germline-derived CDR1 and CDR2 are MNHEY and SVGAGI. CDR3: CASLGDRNTEAFF. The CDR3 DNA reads TGTGCCTCTCTCGGAGACCGGAACACTGAAGCTTTCTTT.

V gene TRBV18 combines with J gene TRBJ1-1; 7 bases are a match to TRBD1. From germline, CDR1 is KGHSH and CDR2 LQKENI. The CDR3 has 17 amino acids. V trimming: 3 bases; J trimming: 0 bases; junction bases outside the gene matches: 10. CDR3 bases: TGTGCCAGCTCACCTCCAGGGGCGGGGACAGTGAACACTGAAGCTTTCTTT. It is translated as CASSPPGAGTVNTEAFF.

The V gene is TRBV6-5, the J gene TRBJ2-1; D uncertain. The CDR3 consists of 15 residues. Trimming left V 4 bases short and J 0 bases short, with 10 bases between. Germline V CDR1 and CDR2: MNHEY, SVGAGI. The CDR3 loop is CASSLKPSSYNEQFF. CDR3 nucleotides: TGTGCCAGCAGTTTGAAGCCGAGCTCCTACAATGAGCAGTTCTTC.

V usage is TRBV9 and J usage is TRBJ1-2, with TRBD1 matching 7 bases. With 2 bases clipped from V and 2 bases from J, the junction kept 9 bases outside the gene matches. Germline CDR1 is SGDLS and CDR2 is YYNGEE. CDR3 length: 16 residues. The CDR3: CASSVFPGQSNYGYTF. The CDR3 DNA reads TGTGCCAGCAGCGTTTTCCCGGGACAGTCGAACTATGGCTACACCTTC.

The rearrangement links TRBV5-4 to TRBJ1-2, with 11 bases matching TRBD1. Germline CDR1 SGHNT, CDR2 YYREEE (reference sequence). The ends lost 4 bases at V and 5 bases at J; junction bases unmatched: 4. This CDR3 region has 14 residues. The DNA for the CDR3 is TGTGCCAGCAGCGCGGGACAGGGGGTATATGGCTACACCTTC. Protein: CASSAGQGVYGYTF.

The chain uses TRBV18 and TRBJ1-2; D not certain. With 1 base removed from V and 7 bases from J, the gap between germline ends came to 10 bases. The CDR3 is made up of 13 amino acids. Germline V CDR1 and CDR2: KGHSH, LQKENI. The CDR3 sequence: CASSPQKVSGYTF. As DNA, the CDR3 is TGTGCCAGCTCACCACAAAAGGTTTCTGGCTACACCTTC.

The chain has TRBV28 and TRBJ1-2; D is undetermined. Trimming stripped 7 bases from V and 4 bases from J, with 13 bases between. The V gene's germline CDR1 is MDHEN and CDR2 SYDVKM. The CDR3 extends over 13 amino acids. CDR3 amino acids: CASMGSEGYGYTF. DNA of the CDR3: TGTGCCAGCATGGGGTCCGAGGGCTATGGCTACACCTTC.

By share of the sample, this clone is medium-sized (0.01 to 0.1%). The CDR3 here is CASSFGTDTQYF. CDR3 in DNA: TGTGCCAGCAGCTTCGGGACAGATACGCAGTATTTT. This sequence joins TRBV13 and TRBJ2-3; no reliable D call. This CDR3 comprises 12 residues. The ends were cut back, 3 bases at V and 3 bases at J, with 4 bases in the middle. In germline, CDR1 is PRHDT, CDR2 FYEKMQ (reference sequence).